The sequence of this T cell receptor beta chain was determined in a study of breast tumors, draining lymph nodes, adjacent tissues. CDR1 is MDHEN, CDR2 SYDVKM, per germline. Trimming stripped 6 bases from V and 0 bases from J, with 11 bases between. The CDR3 spans 14 residues. From the multiplex PCR reads, TCRdb called clonotypes with MiXCR, one entry per CDR3 protein. This table has roughly 110,000 distinct CDR3 sequences, about 30% appearing once. This clonotype was found a few times. Its target is not known. Study-wide results and caveats: Compared with basal-like, luminal-like tumors shared significantly more repertoire with nontumor tissue. Data fit most tumor T cells coming from lymph node, expanding in tumor. Tumor repertoires ranked between lymph nodes and nontumor tissue in diversity, with V and J gene preferences. Data only fit, rather than demonstrated, lymph node origin of most tumor T cells.

Axillary draining lymph nodes of breast cancer patients supplied the node samples. This chain uses TRBV28 with TRBJ2-5; TRBD2 is a possible D gene (7 bases). The sequencing input was axillary lymph node tissue. The receptor was isolated from a female donor with breast cancer. Some clones in this sample may be carry-over from other donors' samples. CDR3 residues: CASSRGGYQETQYF. In DNA, the CDR3 is TGTGCCAGCAGCAGGGGAGGGTACCAAGAGACCCAGTACTTC.